Each of the 9 T cell receptor beta chains below was sequenced from the same sample in a study of STAT5B mutations in CD4+ large granular lymphocyte leukemia. Measured with immunoSEQ multiplex PCR; TCRdb has only the in-frame clones, and not every one. The sample records more than 30,000 clones, 85% to 90% being singletons. Sequencing input: CD4+ T cells from blood buffy coats. The receptors originated from a human donor in good health.

The chain carries TRBV11-2 and TRBJ2-1; D gene unclear. V gave up 3 bases and J gave up 6 bases, with 6 bases separating them. The length of the CDR3 is 12 residues. Germline V lookup: CDR1 SGHAT, CDR2 FQNNGV. As DNA, the CDR3 is TGTGCCAGCAGCTTTCAGGCCAATGAGCAGTTCTTC. It yields the protein CASSFQANEQFF.

The V gene is TRBV18, the J gene TRBJ2-3; D gene ambiguous. The germline gives CDR1 KGHSH, CDR2 LQKENI. V was cut by 5 bases and J by 4 bases, with 7 bases left in between. CDR3 length: 12 residues. The CDR3 region has the DNA TGTGCCAGCTCAGAAGGCCCAGATACGCAGTATTTT. Translating it yields CASSEGPDTQYF.

The sample holds a few counts of this clone. This chain links TRBV10-1 with TRBJ1-2, with D possibly being TRBD1 (6 bases). Germline V CDR1 and CDR2: WNHNN, SYGVQD (reference sequence). There are 14 residues in the CDR3. The V and J ends lost 2 bases and 4 bases respectively, with 11 bases between them. The chain's CDR3 is CASSETGIPYGYTF. The CDR3, as DNA: TGCGCCAGCAGTGAGACAGGGATTCCCTATGGCTACACCTTC.

The genes are TRBV5-1 and TRBJ2-1, with D perhaps TRBD2 (6 bases). The CDR3 is 15 amino acids. CDR1 and CDR2 (germline): SGHRS, YFSETQ. V shed 2 bases and J shed 3 bases, with 12 bases lying between them. CDR3 region: CASSLPGVRYNEQFF. CDR3 in DNA: TGCGCCAGCAGCTTACCGGGAGTACGCTACAATGAGCAGTTCTTC.

The chain joins TRBV6-5 to TRBJ1-2; D is perhaps TRBD1 (6 bases). This CDR3 contains 15 residues. Per the germline V gene, CDR1 is MNHEY and CDR2 is SVGAGI. V lost 0 bases, J lost 4 bases, and 12 bases lay in between. The CDR3 here is CASSYSQTGFYGYTF. CDR3 bases: TGTGCCAGCAGTTACTCCCAGACAGGCTTCTATGGCTACACCTTC.

The CDR3 bases are TGTGCCATCTGCGATTTCGGGGGGTACGAGCAGTACTTC. Protein: CAICDFGGYEQYF. The chain combines TRBV10-3 with TRBJ2-7, with 7 positions matching TRBD2. The J segment lost 4 bases and the V segment lost 8 bases, leaving 8 bases of the junction unmatched. The germline CDR1 and CDR2 sequences are ENHRY and SYGVKD. CDR3 length equals 13 residues.

CDR3 bases: TGTGCCAGTAGTAGTTTTGAGACAGATAATGAAAAACTGTTTTTT. Its protein is CASSSFETDNEKLFF. The rearrangement joins TRBV19 to TRBJ1-4; possibly TRBD1 for D (5 bases). The germline gives CDR1 LNHDA, CDR2 SQIVND (reference sequence). V was shortened by 4 bases and J by 4 bases, with 13 bases between the two germline ends. CDR3 size: 15 residues.

J is TRBJ2-1 and V is TRBV5-1, with 9 bases matching TRBD2. The CDR3 is 16 amino acids. CDR1 and CDR2 (germline): SGHRS, YFSETQ. V was pared by 3 bases and J by 10 bases, with 14 bases of the junction left unmatched. The CDR3 DNA is TGCGCCAGCAGCTCGGAGACTAGCGGATACTTCGGGGAGCAGTTCTTC. This sequence encodes CASSSETSGYFGEQFF.

The chain combines TRBV5-4 with TRBJ2-5; 8 bases align to TRBD2. CDR3 length equals 17 residues. From germline, CDR1 is SGHNT and CDR2 YYREEE (reference sequence). Unmatched junction bases numbered 14, after V lost 4 bases and J lost 3 bases. The CDR3 is CASSRGLAGGGKETQYF. The CDR3, as DNA: TGTGCCAGCAGCCGGGGGCTAGCGGGTGGGGGGAAAGAGACCCAGTACTTC.